A selection of T cell receptor beta chains follows, all from one sample in a study of T cell changes during pregnancy in multiple sclerosis. Produced via immunoSEQ multiplex PCR; TCRdb's table is partial and in-frame only. Here the sample spans tens of thousands of clones, roughly 93% being singletons. The specimen was peripheral blood, collected in the second trimester of pregnancy. The receptors were gathered from a female donor in good health, enrolled as a control in a pregnancy study. The CDR3 runs from the conserved cysteine through the conserved F or W.

TRBJ2-7 | TRBV19 | CASPSDEQYF
TRBJ1-2 | TRBV7-2 | CASSSGQAYGYTF
TRBJ2-3 | TRBV14 | CASSQGGGSTDTQYF
TRBJ2-2 | TRBV12-5 | CASGRRRNTGELFF
TRBJ2-5 | TRBV2 | CASSSSSGGAGETQYF
TRBJ1-5 | TRBV7-9 | CASSRTEKNQPQHF
TRBJ2-3 | TRBV29-1 | CSVDQLLAGAETDTQYF
TRBJ1-1 | TRBV30 | CAWGRGLDTEAFF
TRBJ2-3 | TRBV5-1 | CASSRGTGGIDTQYF
TRBJ2-7 | TRBV5-6 | CASRDGRGAYEQYF
TRBJ1-1 | TRBV7-9 | CASSRDSRITEAFF
TRBJ2-3 | TRBV9 | CASSPGLAGTNTQYF
TRBJ1-2 | TRBV9 | CASRVGTGGYTF
TRBJ1-1 | TRBV4-3 | CASSLYTGDTEAFF
TRBJ1-2 | TRBV30 | CAWALQVEINYGYTF
TRBJ1-5 | TRBV4-2 | CASSQIDRGLGQPQHF
TRBJ1-1 | TRBV6-6 | CASSTGRANTEAFF
TRBJ1-1 | TRBV6-5 | CASSYNRDTEAFF